This T cell receptor (beta chain) derives from a study of T cells in Graves' hyperthyroidism and ophthalmopathy. Study-level results: Onset of ophthalmopathy came a median approximately 6 months after the model predicted it.

The TCR beta CDR3 regions underwent amplification using RNA transcripts as the source. The primer set for the first-round RT-PCR of the TCR CDR3 was HTBI. TCRdb reprocessed the multiplex PCR reads with MiXCR, giving one entry per CDR3 protein. The data hold 560,000 or so distinct CDR3 sequences, with around 46% observed a single time. Criteria for exclusion of patients were uncontrolled infection, other autoimmune disease, pregnancy or lactation. This CDR3 has 17 residues. Germline trimming cut 4 bases from V and 2 bases from J; bases unmatched to any gene: 6. Germline V gene data show CDR1 as SGDLS and CDR2 as YYNGEE. A remark on this clonotype: The antigen is unknown.

Sequencing was carried out using peripheral blood or thyroid tissue (not recorded which). The chain has TRBV9 and TRBJ2-7, with 16 bases lining up with TRBD2. This receptor was identified in a woman younger than 30 with Graves' hyperthyroidism. The CDR3 loop reads CASSPGLAGGRAYEQYF. The CDR3, as DNA: TGTGCCAGCAGCCCGGGACTAGCGGGAGGGCGCGCCTACGAGCAGTACTTC.